Each of the 27 T cell receptor beta chains below was sequenced from the same sample in a study of siplizumab effects on memory and regulatory T cells. Libraries were prepared by immunoSEQ multiplex PCR; TCRdb keeps only in-frame clonotypes and omits some of them. This sample has 110,000 or so clones; roughly 95% occur once, and the top ten carry approximately 0.17%. Sequencing was done on a sample of non-Treg CD4+ T cells sorted from blood. These receptors were obtained from a human donor in good health.

The V call is TRBV5-6, the J call TRBJ1-2; no reliable D call. Germline V gives CDR1 SGHDT, CDR2 YYEEEE. The CDR3 totals 14 residues. Deletions cut 0 bases from V and 7 bases from J, with 13 bases between. The CDR3 DNA reads as TGTGCCAGCAGCTTGGGACACCGTGAAGGTGGCTACACCTTC. It is translated as CASSLGHREGGYTF. The variable domain in full, completed from reference TRBV5-6 and TRBJ1-2, reads DAGVTQSPTHLIKTRGQQVTLRCSPKSGHDTVSWYQQALGQGPQFIFQYYEEEERQRGNFPDRFSGHQFPNYSSELNVNALLLGDSALYLCASSLGHREGGYTFGSGTRLTVV.

The chain joins TRBV18 to TRBJ1-5; D perhaps matches TRBD1 (6 bases). Trimming pared 3 bases from V and 7 bases from J, leaving 16 bases between. Germline CDR1 reads KGHSH; CDR2 reads LQKENI. This CDR3 is 15 amino acids long. CDR3 in DNA: TGTGCCAGCTCACCGGGATCAGGGGAGGACCAGCCCCAGCATTTT. As protein: CASSPGSGEDQPQHF.

This clone was counted once. V is TRBV13 and J is TRBJ2-1, with D perhaps given as TRBD1 or TRBD2 (7 bases each). In germline, CDR1 is PRHDT, CDR2 FYEKMQ (reference sequence). The CDR3 is made up of 13 amino acids. V lost 2 bases to trimming and J lost 9 bases, with 11 bases between them. CDR3 residues: CASSLTRGGEQFF. The CDR3 DNA sequence: TGTGCCAGCAGCTTAACCAGGGGGGGTGAGCAGTTCTTC.

A few counts support this clone. The V and J genes are TRBV9 and TRBJ2-7; D gene uncertain. The germline V gene encodes CDR1 SGDLS and CDR2 YYNGEE. This CDR3 contains 14 residues. V was shortened by 2 bases and J by 0 bases, with 9 bases between the two germline ends. The CDR3 region is CASSVSLSSYEQYF. The CDR3 DNA follows: TGTGCCAGCAGCGTTTCCCTGAGCTCCTACGAGCAGTACTTC.

This chain joins TRBV7-3 and TRBJ2-1; D possibly corresponds to TRBD2 (5 bases). The CDR3 is made up of 14 amino acids. V lost 2 bases, J lost 5 bases, and 10 bases lay in between. Germline-derived CDR1 and CDR2 are SGHTA and FQGTGA. CDR3 sequence reads: CASSLGGSNNEQFF. CDR3 nucleotide sequence: TGTGCCAGCAGCTTAGGAGGTAGCAACAATGAGCAGTTCTTC.

This clone was recorded only once. The DNA for the CDR3 is TGTGCCAGCTCGAGGGGACAGTTCACAGATACGCAGTATTTT. Amino acids: CASSRGQFTDTQYF. The chain recombines TRBV6-1 with TRBJ2-3; TRBD1 aligns across 7 bases. Trimming took 8 bases from V and 2 from J; bases not matched to a gene: 7. Looked up from germline, CDR1 is MNHNS and CDR2 is SASEGT. The CDR3 length is 14 residues.

The chain has TRBV5-1 and TRBJ2-7; D possibly corresponds to TRBD2 (6 bases). Germline lookup yields CDR1 SGHRS and CDR2 YFSETQ. Trimming took 4 bases from V and 1 from J, leaving 15 bases between them. The CDR3 covers 15 residues. This CDR3 reads CASSPRGTESYEQYF. The CDR3 coding sequence is TGCGCCAGCAGCCCCCGCGGGACGGAATCCTACGAGCAGTACTTC.

In this sample, this clone turned up once. V gene TRBV9 combines with J gene TRBJ2-3; 12 bases agree with TRBD2. The CDR3 has 17 residues. The trim removed 0 bases at V and 2 bases at J, leaving 4 bases unmatched. Germline assignment: CDR1 SGDLS and CDR2 YYNGEE. The CDR3 is CASSVELAGGATDTQYF. DNA of the CDR3: TGTGCCAGCAGCGTAGAACTAGCGGGGGGCGCCACAGATACGCAGTATTTT.

This clone was detected only a few times. The rearrangement links TRBV4-2 to TRBJ2-3; D possibly corresponds to TRBD2 (7 bases). The CDR3 extends over 16 amino acids. V was trimmed by 0 bases and J by 4 bases, leaving 14 bases between them. Per the germline V gene, CDR1 is LGHNA and CDR2 is YNFKEQ. The CDR3 spells CASSQDRGGGADTQYF. The CDR3 region has the DNA TGTGCCAGCAGCCAAGACAGGGGCGGGGGCGCAGATACGCAGTATTTT.

The J gene is TRBJ1-1, the V gene TRBV19; D not resolved. Trimming took 7 bases from V and 6 from J, leaving 21 bases between them. The CDR3 is 15 amino acids. Germline CDR1 is LNHDA and CDR2 is SQIVND (reference sequence). The CDR3 reads CASNIGRPPRAEAFF. The CDR3 DNA is TGTGCCAGTAACATTGGACGTCCTCCACGCGCTGAAGCTTTCTTT.

CDR3 region: CASRSLGSGGKNEQFF. The CDR3 coding sequence is TGTGCCAGCAGGTCATTAGGGAGCGGGGGGAAGAATGAGCAGTTCTTC. The rearrangement links TRBV7-3 to TRBJ2-1; the match to TRBD2 covers 9 bases. Germline loops: CDR1 SGHTA, CDR2 FQGTGA. V was clipped by 6 bases and J by 7 bases; unmatched bases: 13. The CDR3 is made up of 16 amino acids. Full variable domain (outside the CDR3, taken from reference TRBV7-3 and TRBJ2-1): GAGVSQTPSNKVTEKGKYVELRCDPISGHTALYWYRQSLGQGPEFLIYFQGTGAADDSGLPNDRFFAVRPEGSVSTLKIQRTERGDSAVYLCASRSLGSGGKNEQFFGPGTRLTVL.

J is TRBJ2-6 and V is TRBV2, with a weak D call TRBD2 (5 bases). Deletions cut 2 bases from V and 1 base from J, with 9 bases between. The CDR3 extends over 16 amino acids. Per germline, CDR1 SNHLY and CDR2 FYNNEI. The CDR3 loop is CASSEFRGSGANVLTF. The CDR3 DNA reads TGTGCCAGCAGTGAATTTCGGGGTTCTGGGGCCAACGTCCTGACTTTC.

This chain uses TRBV20-1 with TRBJ1-1; D is unresolved. V was trimmed by 6 bases and J by 9 bases, leaving 14 bases between them. In germline, CDR1 is DFQATT, CDR2 SNEGSKA (reference sequence). The CDR3 contains 11 residues. CDR3 in DNA: TGCAGTGCCCAAGACCTACCTCAAGCTTTCTTT. This sequence encodes CSAQDLPQAFF.

This clone was observed a single time. The V call is TRBV10-3, the J call TRBJ1-2; the D is unclear. The CDR3 spans 12 residues. CDR1 ENHRY and CDR2 SYGVKD come from the germline V gene. The V end lost 4 bases, the J end lost 4 bases, and 7 bases lay between the germline ends. The CDR3 spells CAISGPVYGYTF. CDR3 DNA: TGTGCCATCAGTGGGCCAGTCTATGGCTACACCTTC.

The rearrangement links TRBV28 to TRBJ2-3, with D tentatively TRBD1 or TRBD2 (6 bases each). Per germline, CDR1 MDHEN and CDR2 SYDVKM. This CDR3 is built from 14 residues. V gave up 7 bases and J gave up 4 bases, with 15 bases separating them. The CDR3 region has the DNA TGTGCCAGCATAAACGGGGGCGGGGCAGATACGCAGTATTTT. Amino acid sequence: CASINGGGADTQYF. The variable domain in full, with the rest retrieved from reference TRBV28 and TRBJ2-3, is DVKVTQSSRYLVKRTGEKVFLECVQDMDHENMFWYRQDPGLGLRLIYFSYDVKMKEKGDIPEGYSVSREKKERFSLILESASTNQTSMYLCASINGGGADTQYFGPGTRLTVL.

V and J are TRBV19 and TRBJ2-7; D is uncertain. Trimming removed 4 bases from V and 2 bases from J, with 9 bases in between. Germline V gene lookup returns CDR1 LNHDA and CDR2 SQIVND (reference sequence). This CDR3 is built from 13 residues. CDR3 residues: CASSTVAPYEQYF. Written as DNA, the CDR3 is TGTGCCAGTAGTACTGTGGCCCCCTACGAGCAGTACTTC.

This chain links TRBV5-1 with TRBJ2-1; D possibly uses TRBD1 or TRBD2 (5 bases each). This CDR3 is 16 amino acids long. V was pared by 1 base and J by 4 bases, with 15 bases between. Germline CDR1 SGHRS, CDR2 YFSETQ. The CDR3 bases are TGCGCCAGCAGCTTGAAGTGGCAGGGACCGTACAATGAGCAGTTCTTC. Protein sequence: CASSLKWQGPYNEQFF.

This chain joins TRBV15 and TRBJ2-2; 8 nucleotides line up with TRBD2. V lost 6 bases and J lost 4; bases outside the gene matches: 10. This CDR3 has 16 amino acids. Germline V gene lookup returns CDR1 LNHNV and CDR2 YYDKDF (reference sequence). The CDR3 DNA follows: TGTGCCACCAGACCCTCGGGCGGGGGGTTCACCGGGGAGCTGTTTTTT. Amino acid sequence: CATRPSGGGFTGELFF.

The rearrangement uses TRBV4-1 and TRBJ2-1; D possibly corresponds to TRBD2 (5 bases). Trimming stripped 4 bases from V and 7 bases from J, with 8 bases between. The CDR3 sequence is 12 residues long. Germline V gene sequence: CDR1 MGHRA, CDR2 YSYEKL. CDR3: CASSRERNEQFF. As DNA, the CDR3 is TGCGCCAGCAGCCGCGAGCGGAATGAGCAGTTCTTC.

The chain combines TRBV19 with TRBJ1-1; no definite D call. V gave up 1 base and J gave up 1 base, with 13 bases separating them. This CDR3 region has 16 residues. CDR1 and CDR2 (germline): LNHDA, SQIVND (reference sequence). Here the CDR3 reads CASSIGSVSWNTEAFF. The CDR3 DNA reads as TGTGCCAGTAGTATAGGTTCAGTCAGCTGGAACACTGAAGCTTTCTTT. Complete variable domain (other parts from reference TRBV19 and TRBJ1-1): DGGITQSPKYLFRKEGQNVTLSCEQNLNHDAMYWYRQDPGQGLRLIYYSQIVNDFQKGDIAEGYSVSREKKESFPLTVTSAQKNPTAFYLCASSIGSVSWNTEAFFGQGTRLTVV.

The chain recombines TRBV7-6 with TRBJ2-3; 9 bases map to TRBD2. CDR1 is SGHVS, CDR2 FNYEAQ, per germline. Losses at the gene ends were 3 bases for V and 5 bases for J; bases not matched to a gene: 12. The CDR3 sequence is 17 residues long. In nucleotides, the CDR3 is TGTGCCAGCAGCTTCACACCGCGGGGGGGTAAGAAAGATACGCAGTATTTT. Translated, it gives CASSFTPRGGKKDTQYF.

The V gene is TRBV7-9, the J gene TRBJ2-6; D gene ambiguous. Germline-derived CDR1 and CDR2 are SEHNR and FQNEAQ (reference sequence). The CDR3 spans 14 residues. CDR3 protein: CATEIVTGANVLTF. CDR3 bases: TGTGCTACCGAAATTGTTACTGGGGCCAACGTCCTGACTTTC.

The rearrangement joins TRBV29-1 to TRBJ1-1; D call uncertain. CDR3 length: 13 amino acids. V lost 7 bases and J lost 1, with 13 bases in between. The germline gives CDR1 SQVTM, CDR2 ANQGSEA. The CDR3 protein is CSASDGANTEAFF. The CDR3 nucleotides read TGCAGCGCTAGCGACGGTGCGAACACTGAAGCTTTCTTT.

V usage is TRBV5-1 and J usage is TRBJ2-3; 7 bases fit TRBD2. Per germline, CDR1 SGHRS and CDR2 YFSETQ. V shed 7 bases and J 2 bases; nucleotides not matched to a gene: 10. The CDR3 has 15 residues. DNA for the CDR3: TGCGCCAGCTCGCGGCAGGGAGGGCTCACAGATACGCAGTATTTT. Protein: CASSRQGGLTDTQYF.

The chain employs TRBV29-1 and TRBJ1-1, with TRBD1 as a possible D gene (6 bases). Germline V CDR1 and CDR2: SQVTM, ANQGSEA. This CDR3 has 14 residues. Trimming pared 4 bases from V and 4 bases from J, leaving 16 bases between. CDR3 residues: CSVVRQVTVTEAFF. In nucleotides, the CDR3 is TGCAGCGTTGTGAGACAGGTGACGGTCACTGAAGCTTTCTTT.

This chain connects TRBV6-4 to TRBJ1-2, with TRBD1 matching over 7 bases. Trimming took 4 bases from V and 2 from J; bases not matched to a gene: 4. This CDR3 is built from 14 residues. Germline assignment: CDR1 MRHNA and CDR2 SNTAGT. CDR3 loop: CASSVEGANYGYTF. The DNA of the CDR3 is TGTGCCAGCAGTGTGGAGGGGGCAAACTATGGCTACACCTTC.

The chain has TRBV5-1 and TRBJ2-5; D call uncertain. Trimming pared 6 bases from V and 4 bases from J, leaving 13 bases between. The CDR3 extends over 13 amino acids. CDR1 SGHRS and CDR2 YFSETQ come from the germline V gene. CDR3 DNA sequence: TGCGCCAGCAACCCCTCTGGGCGAGAGACCCAGTACTTC. It specifies CASNPSGRETQYF.